This is a list of T cell receptor beta chains from one sample in a study of T-cell reconstitution after alpha-beta-depleted transplantation in children. One entry per CDR3 protein results from TCRdb running MiXCR on the PCR reads. Here the sample spans 55,000 to 70,000 distinct CDR3 sequences, about a tenth being singletons. The input for sequencing was PBMCs, taken before TCRalphabeta/CD19-depleted stem cell transplant. The receptors were sampled from a boy under 18 with acute myeloid leukemia, due to receive a stem cell transplant. The CDR3 runs from the conserved cysteine through the conserved F or W. Each record gives: D gene, CDR3 length, clone size, J gene, V gene, CDR3 protein, CDR3 DNA. A D gene is named only where the DNA matches it firmly. Clone size is given for some rows only: seen once, a few or many times, or a class if the clone is expanded.

d_call: TRBD2
cdr3_length: 17
clone_size: .
j_call: TRBJ2-1
v_call: TRBV24-1
cdr3_aa: CGASEVGTSGDYNEQFF
cdr3_nt: TGTGGCGCCAGTGAAGTTGGGACTAGCGGAGACTACAATGAGCAGTTCTTC

d_call: .
cdr3_length: 13
clone_size: many
j_call: TRBJ1-6
v_call: TRBV5-1
cdr3_aa: CASRRGDNSPLHF
cdr3_nt: TGCGCCAGCCGTAGGGGGGATAATTCACCCCTCCACTTT

d_call: TRBD2
cdr3_length: 15
clone_size: many
j_call: TRBJ2-1
v_call: TRBV2
cdr3_aa: CASSGGLAGLNEQFF
cdr3_nt: TGTGCCAGCAGTGGGGGACTAGCGGGCCTCAATGAGCAGTTCTTC

d_call: .
cdr3_length: 16
clone_size: .
j_call: TRBJ2-7
v_call: TRBV7-2
cdr3_aa: CASSFDSRIPSYEQYF
cdr3_nt: TGTGCCAGCAGCTTCGACAGCAGGATACCCTCCTACGAGCAGTACTTC

d_call: .
cdr3_length: 13
clone_size: many
j_call: TRBJ2-1
v_call: TRBV30
cdr3_aa: CAWSDRTDGEQFF
cdr3_nt: TGTGCCTGGAGTGACCGGACAGATGGGGAGCAGTTCTTC

d_call: TRBD1
cdr3_length: 17
clone_size: .
j_call: TRBJ2-7
v_call: TRBV28
cdr3_aa: CASSPDRGILGVGEQYF
cdr3_nt: TGTGCCAGCAGCCCCGACAGGGGAATATTGGGCGTCGGCGAGCAGTACTTC

d_call: .
cdr3_length: 19
clone_size: many
j_call: TRBJ2-2
v_call: TRBV21-1
cdr3_aa: CASSKRADREREHVGELFF
cdr3_nt: TGTGCCAGCAGCAAAAGGGCCGATCGAGAGCGGGAGCATGTCGGGGAGCTGTTTTTT

d_call: TRBD2
cdr3_length: 16
clone_size: many
j_call: TRBJ2-6
v_call: TRBV7-6
cdr3_aa: CASSQLAGGGANVLTF
cdr3_nt: TGTGCCAGCAGCCAATTAGCGGGGGGAGGGGCCAACGTCCTGACTTTC

d_call: TRBD2
cdr3_length: 16
clone_size: few
j_call: TRBJ2-3
v_call: TRBV27
cdr3_aa: CASSVLAGGSSDTQYF
cdr3_nt: TGTGCCAGCAGTGTCTTAGCGGGAGGGAGTTCGGATACGCAGTATTTT

d_call: TRBD2
cdr3_length: 16
clone_size: many
j_call: TRBJ2-1
v_call: TRBV5-5
cdr3_aa: CASSLLLAGTYNEQFF
cdr3_nt: TGTGCCAGCAGCTTGTTGCTAGCGGGGACCTACAATGAGCAGTTCTTC

d_call: .
cdr3_length: 12
clone_size: many
j_call: TRBJ1-2
v_call: TRBV5-6
cdr3_aa: CASSLNRRGYTF
cdr3_nt: TGTGCCAGCAGCTTGAACAGACGGGGCTACACCTTC

d_call: TRBD2
cdr3_length: 15
clone_size: many
j_call: TRBJ2-3
v_call: TRBV12-3/TRBV12-4
cdr3_aa: CASSPTSRSTDTQYF
cdr3_nt: TGTGCCAGCAGCCCGACTAGCCGAAGCACAGATACGCAGTATTTT

d_call: .
cdr3_length: 14
clone_size: many
j_call: TRBJ2-3
v_call: TRBV6-5
cdr3_aa: CASSPRSSTDTQYF
cdr3_nt: TGTGCCAGCAGTCCCCGGTCTAGCACAGATACGCAGTATTTT

d_call: TRBD2
cdr3_length: 17
clone_size: many
j_call: TRBJ2-1
v_call: TRBV12-3/TRBV12-4
cdr3_aa: CASSKRGTGLAYNEQFF
cdr3_nt: TGTGCCAGCAGCAAAAGGGGTACGGGACTAGCCTACAATGAGCAGTTCTTC

d_call: TRBD1
cdr3_length: 15
clone_size: many
j_call: TRBJ1-3
v_call: TRBV29-1
cdr3_aa: CSVLGTGEAGNTIYF
cdr3_nt: TGCAGCGTCCTCGGGACAGGGGAAGCTGGAAACACCATATATTTT

d_call: .
cdr3_length: 17
clone_size: .
j_call: TRBJ2-3
v_call: TRBV28
cdr3_aa: CASSPVNPSVGTDTQYF
cdr3_nt: TGTGCCAGCAGTCCGGTAAACCCTAGCGTGGGCACAGATACGCAGTATTTT

d_call: .
cdr3_length: 13
clone_size: many
j_call: TRBJ1-6
v_call: TRBV5-1
cdr3_aa: CASSLARDSPLHF
cdr3_nt: TGCGCCAGCAGCTTGGCCCGCGATTCACCCCTCCACTTT

d_call: TRBD2
cdr3_length: 17
clone_size: many
j_call: TRBJ2-3
v_call: TRBV4-1
cdr3_aa: CASSQVGLAGGRDTQYF
cdr3_nt: TGCGCCAGCAGCCAAGTGGGGCTAGCGGGGGGCAGGGATACGCAGTATTTT

d_call: .
cdr3_length: 15
clone_size: .
j_call: TRBJ1-1
v_call: TRBV5-1
cdr3_aa: CASSAGTRSYTEAFF
cdr3_nt: TGCGCCAGCAGCGCGGGGACCCGGTCTTATACTGAAGCTTTCTTT

d_call: .
cdr3_length: 10
clone_size: many
j_call: TRBJ1-3
v_call: TRBV20-1
cdr3_aa: CGTGGNTIYF
cdr3_nt: TGCGGTACTGGTGGAAACACCATATATTTT

d_call: .
cdr3_length: 14
clone_size: many
j_call: TRBJ1-5
v_call: TRBV9
cdr3_aa: CASSVGTVNQPQHF
cdr3_nt: TGTGCCAGCAGCGTTGGGACGGTCAATCAGCCCCAGCATTTT

d_call: .
cdr3_length: 15
clone_size: many
j_call: TRBJ1-5
v_call: TRBV30
cdr3_aa: CAWSPGGVLDQPQHF
cdr3_nt: TGTGCCTGGAGCCCCGGAGGGGTCCTCGATCAGCCCCAGCATTTT

d_call: .
cdr3_length: 14
clone_size: many
j_call: TRBJ1-3
v_call: TRBV11-2
cdr3_aa: CASSDYIPGNTIYF
cdr3_nt: TGTGCCAGCAGCGACTACATACCGGGAAACACCATATATTTT

d_call: TRBD2
cdr3_length: 13
clone_size: many
j_call: TRBJ2-3
v_call: TRBV20-1
cdr3_aa: CSATGTSPDTQYF
cdr3_nt: TGCAGTGCTACCGGGACTAGTCCAGATACGCAGTATTTT

d_call: .
cdr3_length: 14
clone_size: .
j_call: TRBJ2-1
v_call: TRBV15
cdr3_aa: CATSVISPYNEQFF
cdr3_nt: TGTGCCACCAGCGTTATCTCACCTTACAATGAGCAGTTCTTC

d_call: TRBD2
cdr3_length: 15
clone_size: .
j_call: TRBJ2-5
v_call: TRBV10-3
cdr3_aa: CAISDSGASQETQYF
cdr3_nt: TGTGCCATCAGTGATAGCGGGGCCAGCCAAGAGACCCAGTACTTC